Sequencing of this TCR beta chain was carried out in a study of blood T cells in healthy people across ages. CDR1 and CDR2 (germline): SQVTM, ANQGSEA. The CDR3 covers 14 residues. A remark on this clonotype: A junction end diverges from the germline sequence, so it may reflect a read error.

It was with a sample-barcoded 5' primer and a J-beta primer mix that a second PCR of roughly 7 to 12 cycles was run. Through a template-switch adaptor with 12 random nucleotides, each cDNA molecule received a tag. TCRdb re-analysed the 5' RACE reads in MiXCR, keeping a single row per CDR3 protein. The sample contains more than 1,000,000 distinct CDR3 sequences, around 25% of which appear only once. The same sample was also studied in work on T cells of mothers and their children. From that second work: Versus unrelated pairs, overlap was slightly higher in related mother-child pairs, without reaching significance.

The rearrangement uses TRBV29-1 and TRBJ2-5; the match to TRBD2 covers 9 bases. The J call may be faulty, since TRBJ2-1 better matches the DNA end. Sequenced: blood. This clonotype originated in a girl aged 2 to 9 in good health. CDR3 in DNA: TGCAGCGTTGTTCCTAGCGGGACGTACAATGATCAGTTCTTC. As protein: CSVVPSGTYNDQFF.